These T cell receptor beta chains were read from a single sample in a study of T cells in Graves' hyperthyroidism and ophthalmopathy. TCRdb re-analysed the multiplex PCR reads in MiXCR, keeping a single row per CDR3 protein. The sample has over 500,000 distinct CDR3 sequences; 40% to 50% are singletons. Source material: peripheral blood or thyroid tissue (not recorded which). Receptor source: an adult woman with Graves' disease, either hyperthyroidism or ophthalmopathy (not recorded which). The CDR3 runs from the conserved cysteine through the conserved F or W. Fields, in order: clone size, V gene, D gene, J gene, CDR3 DNA, CDR3 protein. D genes are given only for firm matches. Not all rows give a size; the values are once, few, many and, for expanded clones, a class.

abundance: -; v_gene: TRBV2; d_gene: TRBD1; j_gene: TRBJ1-2; CDR3nt: TGTGCCAGCAAGGACAGGGAGGACTATGGCTACACCTTC; CDR3aa: CASKDREDYGYTF
abundance: -; v_gene: TRBV12-3/TRBV12-4; d_gene: TRBD1; j_gene: TRBJ1-2; CDR3nt: TGTGCCAGCAGTCGTCCCGGGACAGGGCCCGGGGCCTATGGCTACACCTTC; CDR3aa: CASSRPGTGPGAYGYTF
abundance: few; v_gene: TRBV29-1; d_gene: TRBD2; j_gene: TRBJ2-7; CDR3nt: TGCAGCGTTAGACTAGCGGGAACAGTGTACGAGCAGTACTTC; CDR3aa: CSVRLAGTVYEQYF
abundance: -; v_gene: TRBV15; d_gene: -; j_gene: TRBJ1-4; CDR3nt: TGTGCCACCAGCAGAGCGAAGGGGAGGGATGAAAAACTGTTTTTT; CDR3aa: CATSRAKGRDEKLFF
abundance: few; v_gene: TRBV2; d_gene: -; j_gene: TRBJ1-1; CDR3nt: TGTGCCGGCAGGGGCGGGGGGGGAGCTTTCTTT; CDR3aa: CAGRGGGGAFF
abundance: -; v_gene: TRBV20-1; d_gene: TRBD1; j_gene: TRBJ1-3; CDR3nt: TGCAGTGCTAGAGCCCTCGGGACAGGCGACTCTGGAAACACCATATATTTT; CDR3aa: CSARALGTGDSGNTIYF
abundance: -; v_gene: TRBV20-1; d_gene: TRBD2; j_gene: TRBJ2-7; CDR3nt: TGCAGTGCTATTAGCGGGGGAGCTTACGAGCAGTACTTC; CDR3aa: CSAISGGAYEQYF
abundance: many; v_gene: TRBV19; d_gene: -; j_gene: TRBJ2-7; CDR3nt: TGTGCCAGCAGTAGGCGGGGATTAACCTACGAGCAGTACTTC; CDR3aa: CASSRRGLTYEQYF
abundance: -; v_gene: TRBV7-9; d_gene: -; j_gene: TRBJ1-3; CDR3nt: TGTGCCAGCCTTCGGGACTCTGGAAGCACCATATATTTT; CDR3aa: CASLRDSGSTIYF
abundance: many; v_gene: TRBV7-2; d_gene: -; j_gene: TRBJ1-1; CDR3nt: TGTGCCAGCAGCATCAGGAGGGCGAACACTGAAGCTTTCTTT; CDR3aa: CASSIRRANTEAFF
abundance: -; v_gene: TRBV7-9; d_gene: -; j_gene: TRBJ1-5; CDR3nt: TGTGCCAGCAGCGCAAGGGACCAGCCCCAGCATTTT; CDR3aa: CASSARDQPQHF
abundance: -; v_gene: TRBV7-2; d_gene: -; j_gene: TRBJ1-1; CDR3nt: TGTGCCAGCAGTCAAGACGCTCCGAACACTGAAGCTTTCTTT; CDR3aa: CASSQDAPNTEAFF
abundance: many; v_gene: TRBV19; d_gene: -; j_gene: TRBJ1-2; CDR3nt: TGTGCCAGTAGTAGGGGCCATCAGGGGACTAACTATGGCTACACCTTC; CDR3aa: CASSRGHQGTNYGYTF
abundance: -; v_gene: TRBV29-1; d_gene: -; j_gene: TRBJ1-5; CDR3nt: TGCAGCGTTGGAGGGACCCACCAGCCCCAGCATTTT; CDR3aa: CSVGGTHQPQHF
abundance: -; v_gene: TRBV7-8; d_gene: TRBD1; j_gene: TRBJ2-5; CDR3nt: TGTGCCAGCAGCTTAGGTCCATTGGGACAGGGGATCCAAGAGACCCAGTACTTC; CDR3aa: CASSLGPLGQGIQETQYF
abundance: many; v_gene: TRBV7-8; d_gene: -; j_gene: TRBJ2-2; CDR3nt: TGTGCCAGCAGCTTAATTTCAGGCGGTCTAAACACCGGGGAGCTGTTTTTT; CDR3aa: CASSLISGGLNTGELFF
abundance: -; v_gene: TRBV7-2; d_gene: -; j_gene: TRBJ2-7; CDR3nt: TGTGCCAGCAGCTTATCGGTCTTATCCTCGGAGCAGTACTTC; CDR3aa: CASSLSVLSSEQYF
abundance: -; v_gene: TRBV20-1; d_gene: -; j_gene: TRBJ2-5; CDR3nt: TGCAGTGCTCCACGGCGGATGCAAGAGACCCAGTACTTC; CDR3aa: CSAPRRMQETQYF
abundance: -; v_gene: TRBV6-6; d_gene: -; j_gene: TRBJ1-2; CDR3nt: TGTGCCAGCAGTGCCCGGCATTCGCAGGGTGCGGGCTACACCTTC; CDR3aa: CASSARHSQGAGYTF
abundance: few; v_gene: TRBV4-1; d_gene: -; j_gene: TRBJ1-3; CDR3nt: TGCGCCAGCAGCCAAGTGGGGAACTCTGGAAACACCATATATTTT; CDR3aa: CASSQVGNSGNTIYF